The text below deals with one T cell receptor (beta chain). The data originate from a study of blood T cell repertoires in COVID-19. Looking at the study overall: Spain, Italy and the United States supplied samples that represented acute and convalescent COVID-19. Sample material is recorded as cDNA or gDNA derived from T cells, B-cell-depleted T cells, or PBMCs.

Germline CDR1 MDHEN, CDR2 SYDVKM. The CDR3 has 15 amino acids. V gave up 7 bases and J gave up 8 bases; unmatched junction bases: 12. In the original analysis: The authors estimated nucleated cell counts from reference gene primer amplification. TCRdb's copy holds only in-frame clones and misses some; the assay was immunoSEQ multiplex PCR. V, J and clone size are taken as reported in that table, and D and trimming were inferred from the DNA itself. Seen here are tens of thousands of clones, around four fifths observed once, and the top ten hold 9.5% to 12%. Sequencing was performed on peripheral blood. The origin of this receptor is a human donor in a cohort sampled during active COVID-19. The J gene is TRBJ2-2, the V gene TRBV28, with 8 bases fitting TRBD1. Written as DNA, the CDR3 is TGTGCCAGCACCCCCCCGACAGGGGCTGGTGGGGAGCTGTTTTTT. Translation gives CASTPPTGAGGELFF.